Listed below are T cell receptor beta chains from one sample, sequenced in a study of T cell responses to AZD1222 COVID-19 vaccine. Sequencing used immunoSEQ multiplex PCR; TCRdb keeps in-frame clones, though not all of them. The sample has about 110,000 clones, 87% seen once. Sequenced here: peripheral blood, sampled on day 0 of AZD1222 vaccination. The receptor set was obtained from an adult in good health. Both conserved end residues are part of each CDR3. Fields, in order: V gene, clone size, J gene, D gene, CDR3 protein, CDR3 DNA. D genes are given only for firm matches. Expanded clones are given a class, and other clones once, few, many or no size at all.

v_gene: TRBV28; abundance: NA; j_gene: TRBJ1-2; d_gene: TRBD1; CDR3aa: CASSQYNAGGREGYTF; CDR3nt: TGTGCCAGCAGTCAGTATAACGCAGGGGGTCGGGAGGGCTACACCTTC
v_gene: TRBV10-3; abundance: once; j_gene: TRBJ1-2; d_gene: NA; CDR3aa: CAISGRTDLGYGYTF; CDR3nt: TGTGCCATCAGTGGAAGGACAGACCTTGGCTATGGCTACACCTTC
v_gene: TRBV19; abundance: NA; j_gene: TRBJ2-7; d_gene: TRBD1; CDR3aa: CASSIDGTGLRSEQYF; CDR3nt: TGTGCCAGTAGTATAGACGGGACAGGTCTTAGGTCCGAGCAGTACTTC
v_gene: TRBV7-2; abundance: NA; j_gene: TRBJ2-3; d_gene: NA; CDR3aa: CASSLAAVRATQYF; CDR3nt: TGTGCCAGCAGCTTAGCGGCTGTCAGGGCTACGCAGTATTTT
v_gene: TRBV19; abundance: few; j_gene: TRBJ1-5; d_gene: NA; CDR3aa: CASSIEVNQPQHF; CDR3nt: TGTGCCAGTAGTATCGAGGTTAATCAGCCCCAGCATTTT
v_gene: TRBV19; abundance: few; j_gene: TRBJ1-2; d_gene: TRBD1; CDR3aa: CASRGQYYGYTF; CDR3nt: TGTGCCAGTAGGGGACAGTACTATGGCTACACCTTC
v_gene: TRBV28; abundance: NA; j_gene: TRBJ1-2; d_gene: NA; CDR3aa: CASRTQTYGYTF; CDR3nt: TGTGCCAGCAGGACCCAGACCTATGGCTACACCTTC
v_gene: TRBV5-1; abundance: NA; j_gene: TRBJ2-2; d_gene: NA; CDR3aa: CASSLGLTNTGELFF; CDR3nt: TGCGCCAGCAGCTTGGGACTAACGAACACCGGGGAGCTGTTTTTT
v_gene: TRBV7-8; abundance: NA; j_gene: TRBJ1-2; d_gene: NA; CDR3aa: CASSLEQAYGYTF; CDR3nt: TGTGCCAGCAGCTTAGAGCAGGCCTATGGCTACACCTTC
v_gene: TRBV19; abundance: few; j_gene: TRBJ1-5; d_gene: NA; CDR3aa: CASTADSSYQPQHF; CDR3nt: TGTGCCAGTACCGCGGACAGTAGCTATCAGCCCCAGCATTTT
v_gene: TRBV7-3; abundance: once; j_gene: TRBJ2-7; d_gene: NA; CDR3aa: CASSILSSYEQYF; CDR3nt: TGTGCCAGCAGTATTCTTAGCTCCTACGAGCAGTACTTC
v_gene: TRBV11-2; abundance: NA; j_gene: TRBJ2-1; d_gene: NA; CDR3aa: CASSLADYQGEQFF; CDR3nt: TGTGCCAGCAGCTTAGCCGATTACCAGGGGGAGCAGTTCTTC
v_gene: TRBV7-2; abundance: NA; j_gene: TRBJ2-3; d_gene: NA; CDR3aa: CASSLRGASTDTQYF; CDR3nt: TGTGCCAGCAGCCTAAGGGGTGCGAGCACAGATACGCAGTATTTT
v_gene: TRBV3-1/TRBV3-2; abundance: NA; j_gene: TRBJ2-7; d_gene: NA; CDR3aa: CASSPPGGGSSYEQYF; CDR3nt: TGTGCCAGCAGCCCCCCGGGGGGCGGTAGCTCCTACGAGCAGTACTTC
v_gene: TRBV19; abundance: NA; j_gene: TRBJ1-2; d_gene: TRBD1; CDR3aa: CASSPPGQGMLRGYTF; CDR3nt: TGTGCCAGTTCCCCTCCGGGACAGGGGATGTTACGTGGCTACACCTTC
v_gene: TRBV6-1; abundance: NA; j_gene: TRBJ1-6; d_gene: NA; CDR3aa: CASSERRGNSPLHF; CDR3nt: TGTGCCAGCAGTGAGAGAAGGGGTAATTCACCCCTCCACTTT
v_gene: TRBV6-2/TRBV6-3; abundance: NA; j_gene: TRBJ1-2; d_gene: NA; CDR3aa: CASSYQPWGYTF; CDR3nt: TGTGCCAGCAGTTACCAGCCTTGGGGCTACACCTTC
v_gene: TRBV2; abundance: NA; j_gene: TRBJ1-6; d_gene: NA; CDR3aa: CASSHRDSPLHF; CDR3nt: TGTGCCAGCAGTCACAGGGATTCACCCCTCCACTTT
v_gene: TRBV27; abundance: NA; j_gene: TRBJ1-4; d_gene: NA; CDR3aa: CASGGNEKLFF; CDR3nt: TGTGCCAGCGGGGGTAATGAAAAACTGTTTTTT
v_gene: TRBV9; abundance: NA; j_gene: TRBJ2-2; d_gene: TRBD2; CDR3aa: CASSVAPSGSVAGELFF; CDR3nt: TGTGCCAGCAGCGTAGCCCCTAGCGGGAGTGTCGCCGGGGAGCTGTTTTTT
v_gene: TRBV19; abundance: NA; j_gene: TRBJ1-1; d_gene: NA; CDR3aa: CASSIIGTGTEAFF; CDR3nt: TGTGCCAGTAGTATTATTGGGACGGGGACTGAAGCTTTCTTT
v_gene: TRBV18; abundance: NA; j_gene: TRBJ2-7; d_gene: NA; CDR3aa: CASSPEVAYEQYF; CDR3nt: TGTGCCAGCTCACCAGAGGTCGCCTACGAGCAGTACTTC
v_gene: TRBV27; abundance: NA; j_gene: TRBJ2-7; d_gene: NA; CDR3aa: CASSLSGGVSYEQYF; CDR3nt: TGTGCCAGCAGTTTGAGTGGGGGTGTTTCCTACGAGCAGTACTTC
v_gene: TRBV30; abundance: NA; j_gene: TRBJ2-1; d_gene: TRBD2; CDR3aa: CAWSVRSGVNNEQFF; CDR3nt: TGTGCCTGGAGTGTACGAAGCGGGGTGAACAATGAGCAGTTCTTC
v_gene: TRBV28; abundance: NA; j_gene: TRBJ2-2; d_gene: NA; CDR3aa: CASSYGGSPGGAHTGELFF; CDR3nt: TGTGCCAGCAGTTACGGGGGGTCCCCAGGGGGCGCGCACACCGGGGAGCTGTTTTTT
v_gene: TRBV11-2; abundance: NA; j_gene: TRBJ2-1; d_gene: NA; CDR3aa: CASSLTGYNEQFF; CDR3nt: TGTGCCAGCAGCTTAACAGGGTACAATGAGCAGTTCTTC
v_gene: TRBV30; abundance: NA; j_gene: TRBJ1-1; d_gene: NA; CDR3aa: CAQGGTEAFF; CDR3nt: TGTGCCCAGGGCGGCACTGAAGCTTTCTTT
v_gene: TRBV4-2; abundance: NA; j_gene: TRBJ1-5; d_gene: TRBD1; CDR3aa: CASSQDLGQAGQPQHF; CDR3nt: TGTGCCAGCAGCCAAGATCTAGGACAGGCAGGTCAGCCCCAGCATTTT
v_gene: TRBV29-1; abundance: NA; j_gene: TRBJ2-1; d_gene: TRBD1; CDR3aa: CSATGGLSYNEQFF; CDR3nt: TGCAGCGCGACAGGGGGTCTGTCCTACAATGAGCAGTTCTTC
v_gene: TRBV7-3; abundance: NA; j_gene: TRBJ2-5; d_gene: TRBD2; CDR3aa: CASSPGTSGTQYF; CDR3nt: TGTGCCAGCAGCCCCGGGACTAGCGGGACCCAGTACTTC
v_gene: TRBV18; abundance: NA; j_gene: TRBJ2-7; d_gene: NA; CDR3aa: CASSPPRAYEQYF; CDR3nt: TGTGCCAGCTCACCCCCCAGGGCTTACGAGCAGTACTTC
v_gene: TRBV19; abundance: NA; j_gene: TRBJ1-1; d_gene: NA; CDR3aa: CASSSGGENTEAFF; CDR3nt: TGTGCCAGTAGTAGCGGGGGGGAAAACACTGAAGCTTTCTTT
v_gene: TRBV14; abundance: few; j_gene: TRBJ1-1; d_gene: NA; CDR3aa: CASSQVEVWTEGTEAFF; CDR3nt: TGTGCCAGCAGCCAAGTAGAGGTGTGGACTGAGGGCACTGAAGCTTTCTTT
v_gene: TRBV28; abundance: NA; j_gene: TRBJ1-6; d_gene: NA; CDR3aa: CASSQAGGAHNSPLHF; CDR3nt: TGTGCCAGCAGCCAAGCTGGGGGCGCCCATAATTCACCCCTCCACTTT
v_gene: TRBV10-3; abundance: NA; j_gene: TRBJ1-6; d_gene: TRBD1; CDR3aa: CAISPGQGRDSPLHF; CDR3nt: TGTGCCATCAGTCCAGGACAGGGTAGGGATTCACCCCTCCACTTT
v_gene: TRBV5-4; abundance: NA; j_gene: TRBJ2-7; d_gene: NA; CDR3aa: CASSLPSSISQAQYF; CDR3nt: TGTGCCAGCAGCTTACCCTCTTCAATCTCACAGGCTCAGTACTTC
v_gene: TRBV7-2; abundance: NA; j_gene: TRBJ2-7; d_gene: NA; CDR3aa: CASSRGQYEQYF; CDR3nt: TGTGCCAGCAGCAGAGGACAGTACGAGCAGTACTTC
v_gene: TRBV5-4; abundance: few; j_gene: TRBJ2-7; d_gene: TRBD2; CDR3aa: CASSLSRGTSGSGEQYF; CDR3nt: TGTGCCAGCAGCTTGTCAAGGGGGACTAGCGGGAGTGGCGAGCAGTACTTC
v_gene: TRBV5-5; abundance: once; j_gene: TRBJ1-4; d_gene: NA; CDR3aa: CASSSKWATNEKLFF; CDR3nt: TGTGCCAGCAGCTCAAAGTGGGCAACTAATGAAAAACTGTTTTTT
v_gene: TRBV29-1; abundance: NA; j_gene: TRBJ1-1; d_gene: TRBD1; CDR3aa: CSGATGDGTEAFF; CDR3nt: TGCAGCGGCGCGACAGGGGATGGGACTGAAGCTTTCTTT
v_gene: TRBV10-3; abundance: NA; j_gene: TRBJ1-2; d_gene: TRBD1; CDR3aa: CAISDPDRRSSSYGYTF; CDR3nt: TGTGCCATCAGTGACCCGGACAGGAGATCTTCGTCCTATGGCTACACCTTC
v_gene: TRBV28; abundance: NA; j_gene: TRBJ1-1; d_gene: NA; CDR3aa: CASSLGTGSEAFF; CDR3nt: TGTGCCAGCAGTTTAGGCACAGGTTCTGAAGCTTTCTTT
v_gene: TRBV19; abundance: few; j_gene: TRBJ1-4; d_gene: NA; CDR3aa: CASSIQGKLFF; CDR3nt: TGTGCCAGTAGTATTCAGGGAAAACTGTTTTTT
v_gene: TRBV7-6; abundance: once; j_gene: TRBJ2-5; d_gene: NA; CDR3aa: CASSGSWALLQETQYF; CDR3nt: TGTGCCAGCAGCGGTTCCTGGGCCCTGCTTCAAGAGACCCAGTACTTC
v_gene: TRBV5-4; abundance: NA; j_gene: TRBJ1-3; d_gene: NA; CDR3aa: CASSTGRGSGNTIYF; CDR3nt: TGTGCCAGCAGCACGGGACGCGGCTCTGGAAACACCATATATTTT